Shown below are 30 T cell receptor beta chains from a single sample sequenced in a study of beta chain features in type 1 diabetes. Isolated RNA was reverse transcribed in full, so expressed TCRB transcripts were sequenced. Produced via immunoSEQ multiplex PCR; TCRdb's table is partial and in-frame only. The profile shows hundreds of thousands of clones, around 68% of them singletons. The source material was naive CD4+ T cells from blood. The receptors originated from a man in his thirties or forties in good health.

V is TRBV7-2 and J is TRBJ2-5; D is possibly TRBD2 (5 bases). Trimming removed 3 bases at V and 4 bases at J, with 15 bases between. Germline CDR1 reads SGHTA; CDR2 reads FQGNSA. CDR3 length: 15 amino acids. CDR3 amino acids: CASSLSGQTRETQYF. The CDR3 DNA follows: TGTGCCAGCAGCTTGAGCGGCCAAACCAGAGAGACCCAGTACTTC.

J is TRBJ2-7 and V is TRBV5-1; maybe TRBD1 (6 bases). Looked up from germline, CDR1 is SGHRS and CDR2 is YFSETQ. Between the trimmed V and J ends, which lost 5 bases and 6 bases, there was a span of 18 bases. The CDR3 runs 14 residues. CDR3 residues: CASRRTEPPGEQYF. Here the CDR3 DNA reads TGCGCCAGCAGAAGGACAGAACCACCTGGCGAGCAGTACTTC.

This clone was seen a few times. The rearrangement joins TRBV5-1 to TRBJ2-3; no definite D call. V was shortened by 8 bases and J by 2 bases, with 15 bases between the two germline ends. The germline V gene has CDR1 SGHRS and CDR2 YFSETQ. The CDR3 consists of 14 residues. CDR3 amino acids: CASTTGPLTDTQYF. Written as DNA, the CDR3 is TGCGCCAGTACAACCGGGCCGCTCACAGATACGCAGTATTTT.

This clone has only a few counts. The V call is TRBV18, the J call TRBJ2-3; D may be TRBD2 (6 bases). CDR3 size: 15 residues. The germline V and J ends were trimmed by 2 bases and 9 bases, with 18 bases remaining between them. Germline assignment: CDR1 KGHSH and CDR2 LQKENI. The CDR3 DNA sequence: TGTGCCAGCTCACCAATGGCTAGCTCCCGGGGGACGCAGTATTTT. Residues: CASSPMASSRGTQYF. Supplemented by reference TRBV18 and TRBJ2-3, the full variable domain reads NAGVMQNPRHLVRRRGQEARLRCSPMKGHSHVYWYRQLPEEGLKFMVYLQKENIIDESGMPKERFSAEFPKEGPSILRIQQVVRGDSAAYFCASSPMASSRGTQYFGPGTRLTVL.

J is TRBJ1-1 and V is TRBV2; D call uncertain. CDR1 SNHLY and CDR2 FYNNEI come from the germline V gene. V lost 5 bases and J 6 bases, leaving 7 bases between the germline ends. The CDR3 is 11 residues long. The CDR3 here is CASSYQSEAFF. In nucleotides, the CDR3 is TGTGCCAGCAGTTACCAGTCTGAAGCTTTCTTT.

The genes are TRBV9 and TRBJ2-3; 9 bases agree with TRBD2. This CDR3 comprises 16 residues. CDR1 is SGDLS and CDR2 is YYNGEE in the germline V gene. The trim removed 0 bases at V and 3 bases at J, leaving 5 bases unmatched. CDR3 region: CASSVGVAGETDTQYF. CDR3 nucleotides: TGTGCCAGCAGCGTAGGGGTAGCGGGAGAAACAGATACGCAGTATTTT.

This clone came up a few times. The CDR3 loop is CASSLSTGGPYEQYF. In DNA, the CDR3 is TGTGCCAGCAGCTTAAGCACAGGCGGCCCCTACGAGCAGTACTTC. This chain joins TRBV11-2 and TRBJ2-7; D is perhaps TRBD1 (5 bases). Trimming left V 2 bases short and J 2 bases short, with 13 bases between. There are 15 residues in the CDR3. Germline V gene lookup returns CDR1 SGHAT and CDR2 FQNNGV.

This clone was counted a single time. V usage is TRBV30 and J usage is TRBJ1-1; the D is unclear. Germline values: CDR1 GTSNPN, CDR2 SVGIG (reference sequence). This CDR3 is built from 11 residues. V was shortened by 4 bases and J by 6 bases, with 9 bases between the two germline ends. CDR3 coding DNA: TGTGCCTGGACCTGGAGGGCTGAAGCTTTCTTT. This sequence encodes CAWTWRAEAFF.

The chain employs TRBV10-3 and TRBJ2-5, with a tentative D call TRBD1 (6 bases). CDR1 is ENHRY and CDR2 is SYGVKD in the germline V gene. Trimming left V 0 bases short and J 2 bases short, with 7 bases between. There are 14 residues in the CDR3. CDR3 region: CAISESDRQETQYF. CDR3 sequence (DNA): TGTGCCATCAGTGAGTCTGACAGGCAAGAGACCCAGTACTTC.

This chain uses TRBV5-1 with TRBJ2-2; 8 bases fit TRBD2. The germline V gene encodes CDR1 SGHRS and CDR2 YFSETQ. The CDR3 contains 14 residues. Trimming removed 6 bases from V and 8 bases from J; junction bases left unmatched: 9. This CDR3 reads CASKAPGGPGELFF. Here the CDR3 DNA reads TGCGCCAGCAAAGCCCCGGGAGGGCCAGGGGAGCTGTTTTTT.

With regard to this clone: The junction shows a germline mismatch at one end, possibly a read error. This chain connects TRBV28 to TRBJ2-4; possibly TRBD1 for D (5 bases). Germline CDR1 is MDHEN and CDR2 is SYDVKM. The CDR3 loop spans 10 amino acids. DNA for the CDR3: TGTGCCAGCAGTTTACCAGGGAAGGAATTC. This gives the protein CASSLPGKEF.

The V and J genes are TRBV30 and TRBJ2-1; 7 bases are a match to TRBD2. V trimming: 1 base; J trimming: 4 bases; junction bases outside the gene matches: 4. The CDR3 runs to 14 residues. CDR1 is GTSNPN and CDR2 is SVGIG in the germline V gene (reference sequence). The CDR3 region has the DNA TGTGCCTGGAGTGGCGGGACTACATACAATGAGCAGTTCTTC. Amino acids: CAWSGGTTYNEQFF.

The CDR3 sequence: CATSRLAGGSEQYF. CDR3 DNA sequence: TGTGCCACCAGCAGGCTAGCGGGAGGGTCTGAGCAGTACTTC. The chain uses TRBV15 and TRBJ2-7, with 12 bases aligning to TRBD2. Germline CDR1 and CDR2: LNHNV and YYDKDF (reference sequence). V shed 3 bases and J 7 bases; nucleotides not matched to a gene: 4. The CDR3 has 14 amino acids.

This rearrangement joins TRBV27 to TRBJ2-2, with D hard to call. Germline V gene lookup returns CDR1 MNHEY and CDR2 SMNVEV (reference sequence). The CDR3 consists of 14 residues. Trimming removed 6 bases from V and 1 base from J, with 9 bases in between. The CDR3 reads CASSWVGNTGELFF. The CDR3 DNA is TGTGCCAGCAGCTGGGTGGGGAACACCGGGGAGCTGTTTTTT.

Of note for this clone: The same CDR3 is also encoded by other DNA sequences in this sample. V usage is TRBV7-9 and J usage is TRBJ2-3; D call uncertain. CDR1 is SEHNR and CDR2 is FQNEAQ in the germline V gene (reference sequence). V lost 3 bases and J lost 2, with 3 bases in between. The length of the CDR3 is 12 residues. The CDR3 sequence is CASSLSTDTQYF. In nucleotides, the CDR3 is TGTGCCAGCAGCTTGTCCACAGATACGCAGTATTTT.

The chain employs TRBV29-1 and TRBJ1-2; D unclear. Germline CDR1 is SQVTM and CDR2 is ANQGSEA. There are 14 residues in the CDR3. V dropped 3 bases and J dropped 2 bases, with 13 bases sitting between them. The CDR3 loop reads CSVEVGTRNYGYTF. For the CDR3, the DNA is TGCAGCGTTGAGGTTGGCACGCGGAACTATGGCTACACCTTC.

This clone has only a few counts. The rearrangement joins TRBV6-6 to TRBJ2-7; D might be TRBD1 (6 bases). V lost 7 bases and J lost 9, with 19 bases in between. Germline CDR1 is MNHNY and CDR2 is SVGAGI (reference sequence). The CDR3 covers 13 residues. The CDR3 here is CASKDTGPRGQYF. The CDR3 DNA is TGTGCCAGCAAGGATACAGGGCCCCGCGGGCAGTACTTC.

A few counts support this clone. V is TRBV28 and J is TRBJ2-7; D remains unclear. The CDR3 extends over 12 amino acids. Germline assignment: CDR1 MDHEN and CDR2 SYDVKM. V was clipped by 8 bases and J by 5 bases, with 13 bases between them. CDR3 residues: CASLGLSDEQYF. The CDR3, as DNA: TGTGCCAGCCTAGGTTTATCCGACGAGCAGTACTTC.

The chain links TRBV30 to TRBJ2-2, with 11 bases aligning to TRBD1. CDR1 is GTSNPN, CDR2 SVGIG, per germline (reference sequence). The CDR3 is 16 amino acids. The V gene end was trimmed by 2 bases and the J gene end by 1 base; junction bases not matched to a gene: 3. This CDR3 reads CAWSPGTGGNTGELFF. The CDR3 DNA is TGTGCCTGGAGTCCCGGGACAGGGGGGAACACCGGGGAGCTGTTTTTT.

The CDR3 region is CASGLGQEQYF. In DNA form, the CDR3 reads TGTGCTAGTGGTTTGGGGCAGGAGCAGTACTTC. The gene calls are TRBV12-5 and TRBJ2-7; no clear D gene. The V gene lost 1 base and the J gene lost 7 bases, with 5 bases spanning the gap. The CDR3 runs 11 residues. The germline CDR1 and CDR2 sequences are LGHNT and FRNRAP.

The V gene is TRBV30, the J gene TRBJ1-5; no reliable D call. The V gene's germline CDR1 is GTSNPN and CDR2 SVGIG (reference sequence). CDR3 size: 13 residues. V lost 4 bases to trimming and J lost 2 bases, with 9 bases between them. CDR3 sequence: CAWTPQGNQPQHF. The CDR3 nucleotides read TGTGCCTGGACACCCCAGGGCAATCAGCCCCAGCATTTT.

The rearrangement uses TRBV10-3 and TRBJ2-7; D remains ambiguous. The V end was cut by 4 bases, the J end by 2 bases, with 6 bases between. Germline V gene sequence: CDR1 ENHRY, CDR2 SYGVKD. CDR3 size: 12 residues. The CDR3 region is CAISAQTYEQYF. CDR3 in DNA: TGTGCCATCAGTGCCCAGACCTACGAGCAGTACTTC.

This chain connects TRBV14 to TRBJ1-1, with a weak D call TRBD1 (5 bases). The germline V and J ends were trimmed by 4 bases and 0 bases, with 12 bases remaining between them. Germline V lookup: CDR1 SGHDN, CDR2 FVKESK. CDR3 length equals 15 residues. This CDR3 is CASSPSGRLNTEAFF. The CDR3 bases are TGTGCCAGCAGCCCTTCGGGACGGCTGAACACTGAAGCTTTCTTT. Together with reference TRBV14 and TRBJ1-1, the CDR3 gives the full variable domain: EAGVTQFPSHSVIEKGQTVTLRCDPISGHDNLYWYRRVMGKEIKFLLHFVKESKQDESGMPNNRFLAERTGGTYSTLKVQPAELEDSGVYFCASSPSGRLNTEAFFGQGTRLTVV.

The chain has TRBV2 and TRBJ2-5, with D possibly being TRBD1 or TRBD2 (5 bases each). Deletions cut 6 bases from V and 1 base from J, with 6 bases between. Germline assignment: CDR1 SNHLY and CDR2 FYNNEI. CDR3 length equals 12 residues. CDR3 sequence reads: CASRGTQETQYF. The CDR3 nucleotides are TGTGCCAGCAGGGGGACCCAAGAGACCCAGTACTTC.

The genes are TRBV7-9 and TRBJ1-1; a possible D gene is TRBD1 (5 bases). The CDR3 runs to 15 residues. Germline assignment: CDR1 SEHNR and CDR2 FQNEAQ (reference sequence). Trimming shortened V by 4 bases and J by 0 bases, and 12 bases separated the two germline ends. CDR3 in amino acids: CASSYDRMMNTEAFF. CDR3 in DNA: TGTGCCAGCAGCTACGACAGAATGATGAACACTGAAGCTTTCTTT.

V and J are TRBV30 and TRBJ1-2; D might be TRBD1 (5 bases). V lost 3 bases and J 8 bases, leaving 16 bases between the germline ends. This CDR3 contains 13 residues. The germline CDR1 and CDR2 sequences are GTSNPN and SVGIG (reference sequence). CDR3 nucleotide sequence: TGTGCCTGGAGCAATGACAGATTCGGGGGCTACACCTTC. This sequence encodes CAWSNDRFGGYTF.

This clone has a single count. The gene calls are TRBV30 and TRBJ2-5; perhaps TRBD2 as D (5 bases). The CDR3 sequence is 12 residues long. The V end lost 4 bases, the J end lost 3 bases, and 9 bases lay between the germline ends. Germline CDR1 reads GTSNPN; CDR2 reads SVGIG (reference sequence). The CDR3 DNA follows: TGTGCCTGGAATCGGGGTAAAGAGACCCAGTACTTC. Its protein product is CAWNRGKETQYF. Variable domain in full (rest from reference TRBV30 and TRBJ2-5): SQTIHQWPATLVQPVGSPLSLECTVEGTSNPNLYWYRQAAGRGLQLLFYSVGIGQISSEVPQNLSASRPQDRQFILSSKKLLLSDSGFYLCAWNRGKETQYFGPGTRLLVL.

This clone showed up just a few times. The chain couples TRBV30 to TRBJ2-2; 8 bases match TRBD1. The CDR3 has 12 amino acids. CDR1 and CDR2 from the germline V gene are GTSNPN and SVGIG (reference sequence). V shed 2 bases, J shed 11 bases, and the junction held 4 bases outside the gene matches. The CDR3 sequence: CAWSRQGAELFF. The CDR3 nucleotides are TGTGCCTGGAGTAGGCAGGGGGCCGAGCTGTTTTTT. Drawing the rest from reference TRBV30 and TRBJ2-2, the complete variable domain is SQTIHQWPATLVQPVGSPLSLECTVEGTSNPNLYWYRQAAGRGLQLLFYSVGIGQISSEVPQNLSASRPQDRQFILSSKKLLLSDSGFYLCAWSRQGAELFFGEGSRLTVL.

The chain couples TRBV18 to TRBJ2-7, with D unresolved. The CDR3 contains 13 residues. Germline lookup yields CDR1 KGHSH and CDR2 LQKENI. V was cut by 5 bases and J by 3 bases, with 11 bases left in between. The CDR3 reads CASSTGLHYEQYF. The CDR3 DNA is TGTGCCAGCTCAACCGGGCTCCACTACGAGCAGTACTTC.

The V call is TRBV9, the J call TRBJ2-2; D ambiguous. The CDR3 has 12 residues. CDR1 is SGDLS and CDR2 is YYNGEE in the germline V gene. Trimming removed 0 bases at V and 6 bases at J, with 3 bases between. The CDR3 reads CASSVEAGELFF. In DNA form, the CDR3 reads TGTGCCAGCAGCGTAGAGGCCGGGGAGCTGTTTTTT.